This entry features one T cell receptor (beta chain) sequence. This sample is part of a study of control samples from healthy donors and cancer patients. Profiling relied on immunoSEQ multiplex PCR, and the TCRdb table lists in-frame clones only, not all of them. The sample contains about 130,000 clones, 85% to 95% of which appear only once. CDR1 is LNHDA, CDR2 SQIVND, per germline (reference sequence). This CDR3 is 16 amino acids long. The ends lost 5 bases at V and 7 bases at J; junction bases unmatched: 9. The receptor was isolated from a young man in good health. Material for sequencing was blood. The chain joins TRBV19 to TRBJ1-6, with TRBD1 matching 9 bases. CDR3 in amino acids: CASSELQGARNSPLHF. For the CDR3, the DNA is TGTGCCAGTAGTGAATTACAGGGGGCTCGCAATTCACCCCTCCACTTT. The full variable domain, its missing parts supplied by reference TRBV19 and TRBJ1-6, is DGGITQSPKYLFRKEGQNVTLSCEQNLNHDAMYWYRQDPGQGLRLIYYSQIVNDFQKGDIAEGYSVSREKKESFPLTVTSAQKNPTAFYLCASSELQGARNSPLHFGNGTRLTVT.